A single sample is the source of the 3 T cell receptor beta chains below, sequenced in a study of shared clonotypes between healthy human individuals. Generated by immunoSEQ multiplex PCR, the TCRdb table keeps only in-frame clones and is missing some. The repertoire has millions of clones, approximately 94% of them found once; the top ten carry under 2%. CD45RO-negative, CCR7-positively selected cells formed the naive CD8 fraction, excluding terminally differentiated effector memory CD45RA+ cells. The sequenced sample consisted of naive CD8+ T cells from PBMCs. These receptors were taken from a man aged 18 to 29 in good health. Some clones in this sample may be carry-over from other donors' samples.

This rearrangement joins TRBV5-6 to TRBJ1-2; D unresolved. Trimming pared 3 bases from V and 8 bases from J, leaving 14 bases between. CDR3 length: 13 amino acids. Germline values: CDR1 SGHDT, CDR2 YYEEEE. The CDR3 nucleotides are TGTGCCAGCAGCTCGACCCCCCAACGGGGCTACACCTTC. Its translation: CASSSTPQRGYTF.

The chain employs TRBV6-6 and TRBJ2-2; D gene ambiguous. Trimming removed 2 bases at V and 4 bases at J, with 8 bases between. The germline CDR1 and CDR2 sequences are MNHNY and SVGAGI (reference sequence). The CDR3 runs 14 residues. CDR3 nucleotides: TGTGCCAGCAGTTACGGAGAAAGCACCGGGGAGCTGTTTTTT. Amino acid sequence: CASSYGESTGELFF.

This clone has a single count. The same CDR3 arises from other DNA sequences in this sample as well. This chain links TRBV11-2 with TRBJ2-7; D not resolved. The CDR3 is made up of 14 amino acids. The germline V gene encodes CDR1 SGHAT and CDR2 FQNNGV. Trimming cost V 3 bases and J 2 bases, with 11 bases left between them. Here the CDR3 reads CASSLSGRPYEQYF. As DNA, the CDR3 is TGTGCCAGCAGCTTGTCCGGCAGGCCCTACGAGCAGTACTTC.